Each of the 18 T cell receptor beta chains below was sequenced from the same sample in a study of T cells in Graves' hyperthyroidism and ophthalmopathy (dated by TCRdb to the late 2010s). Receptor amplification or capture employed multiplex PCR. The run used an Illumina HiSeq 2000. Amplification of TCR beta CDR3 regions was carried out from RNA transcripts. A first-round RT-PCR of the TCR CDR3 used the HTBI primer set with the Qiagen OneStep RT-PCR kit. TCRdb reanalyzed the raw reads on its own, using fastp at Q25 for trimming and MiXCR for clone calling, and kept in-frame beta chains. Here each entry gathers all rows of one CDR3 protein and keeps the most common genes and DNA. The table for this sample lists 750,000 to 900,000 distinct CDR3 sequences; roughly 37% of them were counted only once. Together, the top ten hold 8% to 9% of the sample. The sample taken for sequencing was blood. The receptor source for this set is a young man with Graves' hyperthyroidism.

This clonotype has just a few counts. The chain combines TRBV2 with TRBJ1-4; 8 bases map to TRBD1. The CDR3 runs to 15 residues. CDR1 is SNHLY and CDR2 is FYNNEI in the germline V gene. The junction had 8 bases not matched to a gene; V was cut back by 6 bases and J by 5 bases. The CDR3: CASSPNRGANEKLFF. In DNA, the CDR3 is TGTGCCAGCAGCCCGAACAGGGGGGCAAATGAAAAACTGTTTTTT. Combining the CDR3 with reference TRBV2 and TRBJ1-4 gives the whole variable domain EPEVTQTPSHQVTQMGQEVILRCVPISNHLYFYWYRQILGQKVEFLVSFYNNEISEKSEIFDDQFSVERPDGSNFTLKIRSTKLEDSAMYFCASSPNRGANEKLFFGSGTQLSVL.

CDR3 protein: CASSYKGTIYF. The CDR3 nucleotides read TGTGCCAGCAGTTACAAGGGGACCATATATTTT. The V call is TRBV6-6, the J call TRBJ1-3; TRBD1 might be the D (5 bases). Trimming cost V 2 bases and J 10 bases, with 6 bases left between them. The CDR3 runs to 11 residues. CDR1 and CDR2 (germline): MNHNY, SVGAGI (reference sequence).

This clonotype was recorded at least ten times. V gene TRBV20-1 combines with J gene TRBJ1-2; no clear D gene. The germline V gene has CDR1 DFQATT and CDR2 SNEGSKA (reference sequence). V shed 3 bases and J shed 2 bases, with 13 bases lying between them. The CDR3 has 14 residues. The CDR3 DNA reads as TGCAGTGCTAGTCCGGAGGCGGGGAACTATGGCTACACCTTC. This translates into CSASPEAGNYGYTF.

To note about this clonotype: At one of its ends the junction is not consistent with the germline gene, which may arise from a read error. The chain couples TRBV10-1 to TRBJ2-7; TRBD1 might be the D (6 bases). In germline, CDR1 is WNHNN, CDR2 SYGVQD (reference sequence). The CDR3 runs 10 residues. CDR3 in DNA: TGCGCCAACCACAGGGACGATCAGTACTTC. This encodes CANHRDDQYF.

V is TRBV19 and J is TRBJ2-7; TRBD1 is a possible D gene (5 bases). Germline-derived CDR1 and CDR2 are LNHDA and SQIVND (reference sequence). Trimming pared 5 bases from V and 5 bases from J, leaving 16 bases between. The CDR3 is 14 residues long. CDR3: CASSDTGVYDEQYF. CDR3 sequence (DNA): TGTGCCAGTAGTGATACAGGCGTCTACGACGAGCAGTACTTC. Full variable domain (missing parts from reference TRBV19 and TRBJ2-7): DGGITQSPKYLFRKEGQNVTLSCEQNLNHDAMYWYRQDPGQGLRLIYYSQIVNDFQKGDIAEGYSVSREKKESFPLTVTSAQKNPTAFYLCASSDTGVYDEQYFGPGTRLTVT.

CDR3 region: CASSLEPGNQETQYF. CDR3 in DNA: TGTGCCAGCAGTTTAGAACCGGGGAATCAAGAGACCCAGTACTTC. The chain is built from TRBV12-3 or TRBV12-4 and TRBJ2-5; perhaps TRBD2 as D (5 bases). The V end lost 1 base, the J end lost 2 bases, and 11 bases lay between the germline ends. The CDR3 loop spans 15 amino acids.

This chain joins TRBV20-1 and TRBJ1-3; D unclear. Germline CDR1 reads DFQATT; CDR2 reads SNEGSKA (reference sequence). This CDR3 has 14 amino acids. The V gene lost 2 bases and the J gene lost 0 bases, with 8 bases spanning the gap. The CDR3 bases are TGCAGTGCTAGAACCGACATCTCTGGAAACACCATATATTTT. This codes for CSARTDISGNTIYF.

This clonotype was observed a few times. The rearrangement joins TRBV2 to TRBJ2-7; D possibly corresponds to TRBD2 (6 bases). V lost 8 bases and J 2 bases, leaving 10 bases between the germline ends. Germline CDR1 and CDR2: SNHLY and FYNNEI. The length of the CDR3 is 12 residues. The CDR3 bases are TGTGCCAGCGGCGGGATTCCCTACGAGCAGTACTTC. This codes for CASGGIPYEQYF.

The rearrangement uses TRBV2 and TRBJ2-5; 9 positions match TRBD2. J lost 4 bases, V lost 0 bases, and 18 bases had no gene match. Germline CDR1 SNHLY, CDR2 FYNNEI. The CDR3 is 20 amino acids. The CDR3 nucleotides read TGTGCCAGCAGTGAAGCGCTTCAGACTAGCGGACAATTATGGGCAGAGACCCAGTACTTC. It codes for CASSEALQTSGQLWAETQYF.

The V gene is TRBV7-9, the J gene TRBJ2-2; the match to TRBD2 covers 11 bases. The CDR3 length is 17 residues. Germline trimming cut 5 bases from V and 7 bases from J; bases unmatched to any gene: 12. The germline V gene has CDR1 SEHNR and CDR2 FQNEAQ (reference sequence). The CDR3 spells CASSPPHSGRAGGELFF. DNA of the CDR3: TGTGCCAGCAGCCCCCCCCATAGCGGGAGGGCCGGCGGGGAGCTGTTTTTT.

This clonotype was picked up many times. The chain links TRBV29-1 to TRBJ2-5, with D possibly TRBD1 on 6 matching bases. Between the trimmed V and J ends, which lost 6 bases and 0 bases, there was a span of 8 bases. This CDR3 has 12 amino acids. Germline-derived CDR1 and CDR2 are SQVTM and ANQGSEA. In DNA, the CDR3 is TGCAGCGTGTCAGGGGACCAAGAGACCCAGTACTTC. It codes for CSVSGDQETQYF.

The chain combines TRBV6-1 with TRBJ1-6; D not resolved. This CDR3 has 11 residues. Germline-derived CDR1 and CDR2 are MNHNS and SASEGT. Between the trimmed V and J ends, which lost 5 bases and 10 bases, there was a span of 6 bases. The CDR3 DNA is TGTGCCAGCAGTCTTAAATCACCCCTCCACTTT. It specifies CASSLKSPLHF.

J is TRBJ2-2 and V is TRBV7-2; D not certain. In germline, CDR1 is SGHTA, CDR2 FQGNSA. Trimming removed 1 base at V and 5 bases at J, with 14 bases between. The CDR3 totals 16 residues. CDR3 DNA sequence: TGTGCCAGCAGCTTAGTGTTTGGGGATTTAACCGGGGAGCTGTTTTTT. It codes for CASSLVFGDLTGELFF.

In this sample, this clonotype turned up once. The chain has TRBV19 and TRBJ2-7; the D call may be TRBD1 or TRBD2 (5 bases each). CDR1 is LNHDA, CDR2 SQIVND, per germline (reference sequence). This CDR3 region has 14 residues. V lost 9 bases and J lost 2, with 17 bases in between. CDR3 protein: CASQLGTATYEQYF. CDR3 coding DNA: TGTGCCAGCCAACTGGGGACGGCGACCTACGAGCAGTACTTC.

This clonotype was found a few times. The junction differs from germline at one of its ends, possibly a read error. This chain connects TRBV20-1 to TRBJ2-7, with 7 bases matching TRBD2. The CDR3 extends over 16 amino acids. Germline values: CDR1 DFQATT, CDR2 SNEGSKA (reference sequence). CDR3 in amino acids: CSARDGEGLRSYEQYF. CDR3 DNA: TGCAGTGCAAGAGATGGGGAGGGCCTACGCTCCTACGAGCAGTACTTC.

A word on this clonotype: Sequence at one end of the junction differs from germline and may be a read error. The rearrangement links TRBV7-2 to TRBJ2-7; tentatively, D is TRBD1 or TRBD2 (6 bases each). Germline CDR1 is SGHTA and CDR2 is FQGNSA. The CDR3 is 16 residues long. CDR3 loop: CASSLARGAGTYEQYF. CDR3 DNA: TGTGCCAGCAGTTTAGCGAGGGGGGCGGGCACCTACGAGCAGTACTTC.

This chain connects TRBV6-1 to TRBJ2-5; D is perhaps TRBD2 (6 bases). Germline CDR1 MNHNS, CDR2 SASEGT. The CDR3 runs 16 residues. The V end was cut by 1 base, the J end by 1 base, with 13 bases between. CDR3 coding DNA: TGTGCCAGCAGTGAAGTCCCTCGGGGGATCCAAGAGACCCAGTACTTC. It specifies CASSEVPRGIQETQYF.

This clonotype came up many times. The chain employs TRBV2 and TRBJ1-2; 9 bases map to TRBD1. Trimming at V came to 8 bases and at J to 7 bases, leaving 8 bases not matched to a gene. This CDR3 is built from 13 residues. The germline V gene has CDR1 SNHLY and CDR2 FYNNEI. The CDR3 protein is CASGPRTGVGYTF. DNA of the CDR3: TGTGCCAGCGGCCCAAGGACAGGGGTTGGCTACACCTTC. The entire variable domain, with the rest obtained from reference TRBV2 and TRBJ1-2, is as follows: EPEVTQTPSHQVTQMGQEVILRCVPISNHLYFYWYRQILGQKVEFLVSFYNNEISEKSEIFDDQFSVERPDGSNFTLKIRSTKLEDSAMYFCASGPRTGVGYTFGSGTRLTVV.